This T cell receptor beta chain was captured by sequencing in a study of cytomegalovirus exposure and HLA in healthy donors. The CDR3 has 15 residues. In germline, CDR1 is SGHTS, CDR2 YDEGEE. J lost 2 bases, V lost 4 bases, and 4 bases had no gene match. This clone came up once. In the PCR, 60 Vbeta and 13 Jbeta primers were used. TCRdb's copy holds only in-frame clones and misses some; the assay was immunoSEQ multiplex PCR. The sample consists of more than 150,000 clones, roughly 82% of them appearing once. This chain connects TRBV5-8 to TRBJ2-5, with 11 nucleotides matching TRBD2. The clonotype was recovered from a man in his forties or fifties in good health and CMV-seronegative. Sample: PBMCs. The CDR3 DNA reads TGTGCCAGCAGCCCCGGGACTAGCGGACAAGAGACCCAGTACTTC. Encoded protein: CASSPGTSGQETQYF.